These 18 T cell receptor beta chains were sequenced from one sample in a study of control samples from healthy donors and cancer patients. The data were produced by immunoSEQ multiplex PCR, yet TCRdb's version contains in-frame clones alone and is incomplete. The sample carries about 100,000 clones, 92% recorded once. Material for sequencing was blood. Every receptor here comes from a woman aged 18-29 years in good health.

As to this clone: Other DNA sequences from this sample encode an identical CDR3 as well. DNA of the CDR3: TGTGCCAGCAGCTTGCCTGGGCAGGCACGAAATTCACCCCTCCACTTT. Translation gives CASSLPGQARNSPLHF. This chain uses TRBV7-2 with TRBJ1-6; no reliable D call. V lost 3 bases to trimming and J lost 7 bases, with 16 bases between them. Germline CDR1 SGHTA, CDR2 FQGNSA. The CDR3 has 16 residues.

This chain uses TRBV7-9 with TRBJ2-7, with 8 bases identical to TRBD1. This CDR3 is 14 amino acids long. V lost 5 bases to trimming and J lost 3 bases; unmatched junction nucleotides: 6. The V gene's germline CDR1 is SEHNR and CDR2 FQNEAQ (reference sequence). The DNA for the CDR3 is TGTGCCAGCAGCGGTGGACAGGGCAGCTACGAGCAGTACTTC. It is translated as CASSGGQGSYEQYF.

This rearrangement joins TRBV27 to TRBJ1-2, with D possibly being TRBD1 (6 bases). The CDR3 runs 14 residues. Trimming cost V 1 base and J 7 bases, with 13 bases left between them. Germline loops: CDR1 MNHEY, CDR2 SMNVEV (reference sequence). The CDR3 nucleotides are TGTGCCAGCAGTTTATACAGATCAGGGGCTGGCTACACCTTC. This codes for CASSLYRSGAGYTF.

The chain joins TRBV19 to TRBJ2-3; the D is unclear. This CDR3 comprises 14 residues. The germline V gene has CDR1 LNHDA and CDR2 SQIVND (reference sequence). V was cut by 5 bases and J by 2 bases, with 11 bases left in between. CDR3 nucleotides: TGTGCCAGTAGTTGGTCCTTACCCACAGATACGCAGTATTTT. It specifies CASSWSLPTDTQYF.

The chain uses TRBV11-3 and TRBJ2-7; 8 bases fit TRBD1. The CDR3 is 13 residues long. Germline-derived CDR1 and CDR2 are SGHNT and YENEEA. The V gene end was trimmed by 5 bases and the J gene end by 3 bases; junction bases not matched to a gene: 3. The CDR3 bases are TGTGCCAGCAGCGCCGGGACAGGCTACGAGCAGTACTTC. Encoded protein: CASSAGTGYEQYF.

The chain couples TRBV19 to TRBJ2-5; 8 bases fit TRBD1. This CDR3 has 14 residues. The germline V gene encodes CDR1 LNHDA and CDR2 SQIVND (reference sequence). J gave up 5 bases and V 5 bases, and 7 bases lay outside the gene matches. DNA of the CDR3: TGTGCCAGTAGTTCCTGGGACAGGAAGGAGACCCAGTACTTC. Protein sequence: CASSSWDRKETQYF.

V gene TRBV3-1 (or the pseudogene TRBV3-2) combines with J gene TRBJ2-2; D ambiguous. Germline V gene sequence: CDR1 LGHDT, CDR2 YNNKEL (reference sequence). This CDR3 is 16 amino acids long. Trimming took 3 bases from V and 1 from J, leaving 12 bases between them. The CDR3 loop reads CASSHLLEQNTGELFF. For the CDR3, the DNA is TGTGCCAGCAGCCACTTACTGGAACAGAACACCGGGGAGCTGTTTTTT.

The J gene is TRBJ1-3, the V gene TRBV7-2; D unclear. Trimming cost V 3 bases and J 4 bases, with 10 bases left between them. This CDR3 contains 14 residues. CDR1 is SGHTA and CDR2 is FQGNSA in the germline V gene. The CDR3 is CASSLSSGGNTIYF. For the CDR3, the DNA is TGTGCCAGCAGCTTGTCTTCGGGAGGAAACACCATATATTTT.

The rearrangement links TRBV7-8 to TRBJ2-1, with unresolved D. The germline CDR1 and CDR2 sequences are SGHVS and FQNEAQ. The CDR3 totals 16 residues. The V end was cut by 5 bases, the J end by 0 bases, with 14 bases between. The CDR3, as DNA: TGTGCCAGCAGCCCCGGTGGCCTGAGCTCCTACAATGAGCAGTTCTTC. Residues: CASSPGGLSSYNEQFF.

V and J are TRBV30 and TRBJ2-7; 7 nucleotides match TRBD2. The V segment lost 0 bases and the J segment 5 bases; nucleotides outside the gene matches: 7. This CDR3 region has 14 residues. Germline assignment: CDR1 GTSNPN and CDR2 SVGIG (reference sequence). The CDR3 reads CAWSVRRELNEQYF. The CDR3 DNA sequence: TGTGCCTGGAGTGTGCGGCGGGAGCTCAACGAGCAGTACTTC.

This clone has a single count. This chain joins TRBV9 and TRBJ1-1; 7 bases are shared with TRBD1. Germline CDR1 is SGDLS and CDR2 is YYNGEE. This CDR3 has 15 residues. V was pared by 5 bases and J by 0 bases, with 7 bases of the junction left unmatched. The CDR3: CASSSNQGVNTEAFF. The CDR3, as DNA: TGTGCCAGCAGTTCAAATCAGGGGGTGAACACTGAAGCTTTCTTT.

The V gene is TRBV5-1, the J gene TRBJ1-1; 7 bases agree with TRBD1. CDR3 length equals 17 residues. With 9 bases clipped from V and 4 bases from J, the junction kept 21 bases outside the gene matches. The germline CDR1 and CDR2 sequences are SGHRS and YFSETQ. The CDR3 region has the DNA TGCGCCAACCCTTCCACCCACAGGGGAGAGAAGGGCACTGAAGCTTTCTTT. Its translation: CANPSTHRGEKGTEAFF.

This chain connects TRBV5-4 to TRBJ2-7; the D call may be TRBD1 or TRBD2 (5 bases each). Trimming cost V 6 bases and J 4 bases, with 14 bases left between them. Germline V lookup: CDR1 SGHNT, CDR2 YYREEE (reference sequence). The CDR3 extends over 13 amino acids. The CDR3 loop reads CASNRDGKYEQYF. DNA of the CDR3: TGTGCCAGCAACCGGGACGGGAAATACGAGCAGTACTTC.

V gene TRBV7-2 combines with J gene TRBJ2-1, with a possible D match to TRBD2 (6 bases). Germline assignment: CDR1 SGHTA and CDR2 FQGNSA. CDR3 length: 15 amino acids. V was cut by 3 bases and J by 0 bases, with 9 bases left in between. The CDR3 DNA is TGTGCCAGCAGCTTTAGCGGTAACTCCTACAATGAGCAGTTCTTC. It is translated as CASSFSGNSYNEQFF.

The gene calls are TRBV5-4 and TRBJ1-1; no definite D call. V dropped 2 bases and J dropped 8 bases, with 13 bases sitting between them. CDR3 length equals 13 residues. CDR1 SGHNT and CDR2 YYREEE come from the germline V gene (reference sequence). The CDR3 DNA is TGTGCCAGCAGCTTTATTAGTACTGAAGAAGCTTTCTTT. Protein sequence: CASSFISTEEAFF.

The CDR3 DNA reads TGTGCCAGCAGAGGACAGAATAATTCACCCCTCCACTTT. Protein sequence: CASRGQNNSPLHF. The chain combines TRBV6-4 with TRBJ1-6, with a possible D match to TRBD1 (6 bases). There are 13 residues in the CDR3. Trimming pared 6 bases from V and 5 bases from J, leaving 8 bases between. The germline gives CDR1 MRHNA, CDR2 SNTAGT.

CDR3 coding DNA: TGTGCCAGCAGCTTATCCAGAGGCGATGAAAAACTGTTTTTT. As protein: CASSLSRGDEKLFF. The chain carries TRBV7-6 and TRBJ1-4, with D unclear. CDR3 length equals 14 residues. The germline CDR1 and CDR2 sequences are SGHVS and FNYEAQ. Deletions cut 2 bases from V and 6 bases from J, with 10 bases between. Supplemented by reference TRBV7-6 and TRBJ1-4, the full variable domain reads GAGVSQSPRYKVTKRGQDVALRCDPISGHVSLYWYRQALGQGPEFLTYFNYEAQQDKSGLPNDRFSAERPEGSISTLTIQRTEQRDSAMYRCASSLSRGDEKLFFGSGTQLSVL.

This clone was observed a few times. The chain recombines TRBV4-3 with TRBJ1-3; possible D gene TRBD1, 6 bases. The CDR3 length is 14 residues. Looked up from germline, CDR1 is LGHNA and CDR2 is YSLEER. Trimming removed 1 base from V and 4 bases from J, with 8 bases in between. This CDR3 is CASSQGGGGNTIYF. CDR3 DNA: TGCGCCAGCAGCCAAGGCGGGGGCGGAAACACCATATATTTT.